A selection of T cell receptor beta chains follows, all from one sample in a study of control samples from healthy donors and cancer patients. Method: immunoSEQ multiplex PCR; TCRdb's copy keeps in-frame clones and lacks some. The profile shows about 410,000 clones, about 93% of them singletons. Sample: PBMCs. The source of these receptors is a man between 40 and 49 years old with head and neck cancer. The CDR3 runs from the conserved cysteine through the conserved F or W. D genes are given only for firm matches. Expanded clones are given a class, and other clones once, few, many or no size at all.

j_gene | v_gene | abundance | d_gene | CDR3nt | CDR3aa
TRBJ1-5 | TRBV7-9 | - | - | TGTGCCAGCAGCTTAGACGCCCATCAGCCCCAGCATTTT | CASSLDAHQPQHF
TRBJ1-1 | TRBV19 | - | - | TGTGCCAGTGGAGACATCCGAGTTAACACTGAAGCTTTCTTT | CASGDIRVNTEAFF
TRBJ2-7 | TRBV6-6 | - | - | TGTGCCAGCAGTCCACCAGGGAGCACCTACGAGCAGTACTTC | CASSPPGSTYEQYF
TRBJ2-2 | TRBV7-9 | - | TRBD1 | TGTGCCAGCAGCTCACAGGGGGCGCTGACCGGGGAGCTGTTTTTT | CASSSQGALTGELFF
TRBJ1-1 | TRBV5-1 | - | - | TGCGCCAGCAGCTTGGGGGCCCCGAACACTGAAGCTTTCTTT | CASSLGAPNTEAFF
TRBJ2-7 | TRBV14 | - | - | TGTGCCAGCAGCCAAATCACGGGTCTCATCTACGAGCAGTACTTC | CASSQITGLIYEQYF
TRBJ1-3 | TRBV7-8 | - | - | TGTGCCAGCAGCCCCCGAGTCGACCTTTCTGGAAACACCATATATTTT | CASSPRVDLSGNTIYF
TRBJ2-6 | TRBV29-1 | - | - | TGCAGCGCCCAAAGGGACGTCTCCTCTGGGGCCAACGTCCTGACTTTC | CSAQRDVSSGANVLTF
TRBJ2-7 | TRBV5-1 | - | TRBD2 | TGCGCCAGCAGAGTTCCGGGAGGAGGCTACGAGCAGTACTTC | CASRVPGGGYEQYF
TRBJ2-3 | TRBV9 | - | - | TGTGCCAGCAGCGTAGAGTCTAGCTTGGGCACAGATACGCAGTATTTT | CASSVESSLGTDTQYF
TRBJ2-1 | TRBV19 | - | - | TGTGCCAGTAGTCCCCTAGTGAGCTCCTACAATGAGCAGTTCTTC | CASSPLVSSYNEQFF
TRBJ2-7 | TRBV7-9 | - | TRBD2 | TGTGCCAGCGCTAGCGGAACCTACGAGCAGTACTTC | CASASGTYEQYF
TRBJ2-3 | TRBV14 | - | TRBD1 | TGTGCCAGCAGCCATTTAGGGGGCGCGATCACAGATACGCAGTATTTT | CASSHLGGAITDTQYF
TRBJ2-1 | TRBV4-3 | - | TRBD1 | TGCGCCAGCAGCCAAGCGACGGTAGGGACAGGGCGGAATGAGCAGTTCTTC | CASSQATVGTGRNEQFF
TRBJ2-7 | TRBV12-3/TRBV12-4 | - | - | TGTGCCAGCAGACCGCAGGGTTCCTACGAGCAGTACTTC | CASRPQGSYEQYF
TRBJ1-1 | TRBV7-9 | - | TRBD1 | TGTGCCAGCAGCCTTCAGGGGGGCATGAACACTGAAGCTTTCTTT | CASSLQGGMNTEAFF
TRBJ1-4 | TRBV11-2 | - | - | TGTGCCAGCAGCTTATCGGGTACGGCTAATGAAAAACTGTTTTTT | CASSLSGTANEKLFF
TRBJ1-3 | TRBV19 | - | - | TGTGCCAGTAGACAGCAGACCTCTGGAAACACCATATATTTT | CASRQQTSGNTIYF
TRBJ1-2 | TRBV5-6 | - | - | TGTGCCAGCAGCTCGGCCGGGACGTCGTATGGCTACACCTTC | CASSSAGTSYGYTF
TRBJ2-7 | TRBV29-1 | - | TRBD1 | TGCAGCGTTGAAAAGGGACAGGGTTCCTACGAGCAGTACTTC | CSVEKGQGSYEQYF
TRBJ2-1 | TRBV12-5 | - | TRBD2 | TGTGCTAGTGGTTTGGTGGCTAGCGGGACTTATAATGAGCAGTTCTTC | CASGLVASGTYNEQFF
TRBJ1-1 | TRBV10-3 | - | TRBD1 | TGTGCCATCAGGAACTCCGGGACAGCGGTTTACACTGAAGCTTTCTTT | CAIRNSGTAVYTEAFF
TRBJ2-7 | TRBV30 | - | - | TGTGCCTGGAGTAAGGGTAGGGGTACCTACGAGCAGTACTTC | CAWSKGRGTYEQYF
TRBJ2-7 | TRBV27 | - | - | TGTGCCAGCAGTCCCAATGGGGATTACGAGCAGTACTTC | CASSPNGDYEQYF
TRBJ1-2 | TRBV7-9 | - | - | TGTGCCAGCAGCCCACTTGCTGGGGCGCGGGCCTATGGCTACACCTTC | CASSPLAGARAYGYTF
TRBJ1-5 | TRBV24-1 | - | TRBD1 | TGTGCCACCGGGGACAGGGGGGCTAGCAATCAGCCCCAGCATTTT | CATGDRGASNQPQHF
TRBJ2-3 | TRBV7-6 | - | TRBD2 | TGTGCCAGCAGCTTAGAGATAGCGGGGGGATATTCCGCTACGCAGTATTTT | CASSLEIAGGYSATQYF
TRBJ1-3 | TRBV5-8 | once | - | TGTGCCAGCAGCTGGGGGGACACCATATATTTT | CASSWGDTIYF
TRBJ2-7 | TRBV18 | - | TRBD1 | TGTGCCAGCTCACCACCCGGGACAGGGGACGAGCAGTACTTC | CASSPPGTGDEQYF